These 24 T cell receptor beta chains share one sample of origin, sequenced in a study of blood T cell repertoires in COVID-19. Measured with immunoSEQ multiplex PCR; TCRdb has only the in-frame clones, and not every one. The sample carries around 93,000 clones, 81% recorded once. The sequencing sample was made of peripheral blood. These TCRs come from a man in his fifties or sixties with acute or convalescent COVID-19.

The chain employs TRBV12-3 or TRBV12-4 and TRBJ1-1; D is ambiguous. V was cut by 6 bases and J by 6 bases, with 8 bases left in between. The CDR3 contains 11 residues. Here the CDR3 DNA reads TGTGCCAGCAGAAGGAGTGCTGAAGCTTTCTTT. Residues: CASRRSAEAFF.

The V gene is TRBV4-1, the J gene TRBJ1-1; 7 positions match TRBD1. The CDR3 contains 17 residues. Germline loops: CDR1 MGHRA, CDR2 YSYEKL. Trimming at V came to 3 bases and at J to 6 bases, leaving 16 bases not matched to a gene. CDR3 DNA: TGCGCCAGCAGCCACACGATGACTACAGGGGCCGCGTCTGAAGCTTTCTTT. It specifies CASSHTMTTGAASEAFF.

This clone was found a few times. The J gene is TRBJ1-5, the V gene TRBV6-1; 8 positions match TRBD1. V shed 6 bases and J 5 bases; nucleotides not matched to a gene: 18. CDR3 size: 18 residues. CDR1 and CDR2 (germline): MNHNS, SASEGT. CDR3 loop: CASSERSGGAFMDQPQHF. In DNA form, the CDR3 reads TGTGCCAGCAGCGAAAGGTCAGGGGGCGCGTTTATGGATCAGCCCCAGCATTTT.

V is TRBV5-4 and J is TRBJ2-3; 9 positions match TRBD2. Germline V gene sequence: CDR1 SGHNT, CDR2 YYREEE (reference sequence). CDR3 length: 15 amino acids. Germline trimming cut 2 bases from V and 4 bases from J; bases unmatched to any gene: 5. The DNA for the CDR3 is TGTGCCAGCAGCTTAACGGGACTAGCTGCAGATACGCAGTATTTT. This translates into CASSLTGLAADTQYF.

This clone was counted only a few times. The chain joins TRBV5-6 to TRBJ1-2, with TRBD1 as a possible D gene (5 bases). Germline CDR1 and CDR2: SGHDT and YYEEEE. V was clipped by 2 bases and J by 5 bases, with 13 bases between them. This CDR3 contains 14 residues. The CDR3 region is CASSFSGSPYGYTF. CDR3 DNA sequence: TGTGCCAGCAGCTTTTCAGGGTCCCCATATGGCTACACCTTC.

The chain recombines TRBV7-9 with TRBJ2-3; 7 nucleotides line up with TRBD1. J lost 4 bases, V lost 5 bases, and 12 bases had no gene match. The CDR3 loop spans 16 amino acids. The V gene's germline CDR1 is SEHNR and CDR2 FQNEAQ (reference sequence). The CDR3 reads CASSPPSGGTADTQYF. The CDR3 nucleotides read TGTGCCAGCAGCCCACCTTCAGGGGGAACGGCAGATACGCAGTATTTT.

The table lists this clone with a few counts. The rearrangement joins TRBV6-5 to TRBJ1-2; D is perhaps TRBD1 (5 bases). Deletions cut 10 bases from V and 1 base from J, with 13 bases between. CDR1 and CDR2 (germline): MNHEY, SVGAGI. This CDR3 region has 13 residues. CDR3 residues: CAIGAGFNYGYTF. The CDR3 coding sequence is TGTGCCATCGGAGCAGGGTTTAACTATGGCTACACCTTC.

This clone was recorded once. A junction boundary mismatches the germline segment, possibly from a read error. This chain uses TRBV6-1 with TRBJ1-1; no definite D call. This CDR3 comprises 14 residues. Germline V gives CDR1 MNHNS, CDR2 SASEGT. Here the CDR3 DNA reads TGTGCCAGCCGTGAGGAGGCCCTGAACACTGAAGCTTTCTTT. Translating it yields CASREEALNTEAFF.

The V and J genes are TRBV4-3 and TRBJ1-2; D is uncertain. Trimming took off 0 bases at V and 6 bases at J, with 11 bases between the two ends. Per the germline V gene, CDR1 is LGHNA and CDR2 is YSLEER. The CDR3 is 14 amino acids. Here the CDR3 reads CASSQDRSGHGYTF. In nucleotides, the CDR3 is TGCGCCAGCAGCCAAGATCGGTCGGGTCATGGCTACACCTTC.

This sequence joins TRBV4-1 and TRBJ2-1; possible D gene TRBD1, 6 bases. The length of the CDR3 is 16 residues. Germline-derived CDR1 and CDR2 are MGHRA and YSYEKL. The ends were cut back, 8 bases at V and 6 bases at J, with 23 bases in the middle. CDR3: CASGRGWVTGSNEQFF. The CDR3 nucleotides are TGCGCCAGCGGGCGTGGCTGGGTAACAGGGAGCAATGAGCAGTTCTTC.

Here the CDR3 reads CSVETLGSGRNQNIQYF. The CDR3, as DNA: TGCAGCGTTGAAACCCTAGGTAGCGGGAGGAACCAAAACATTCAGTACTTC. This rearrangement joins TRBV29-1 to TRBJ2-4; 10 bases match TRBD2. After removal of 2 bases from V and 5 bases from J, the junction contained 12 bases not matched to a gene. Germline CDR1 and CDR2: SQVTM and ANQGSEA. The CDR3 totals 17 residues.

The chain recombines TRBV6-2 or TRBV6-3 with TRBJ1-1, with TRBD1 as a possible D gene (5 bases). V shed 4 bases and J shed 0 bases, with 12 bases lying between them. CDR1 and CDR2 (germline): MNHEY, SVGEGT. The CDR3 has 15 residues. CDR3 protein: CASSSGLRVNTEAFF. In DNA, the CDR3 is TGTGCCAGCAGTTCGGGACTGAGAGTGAACACTGAAGCTTTCTTT.

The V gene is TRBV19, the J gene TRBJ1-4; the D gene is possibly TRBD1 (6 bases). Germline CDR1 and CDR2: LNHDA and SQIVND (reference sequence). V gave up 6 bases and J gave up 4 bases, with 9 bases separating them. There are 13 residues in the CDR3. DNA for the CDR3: TGTGCCAGTAGGTGGACAGATAATGAAAAACTGTTTTTT. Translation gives CASRWTDNEKLFF.

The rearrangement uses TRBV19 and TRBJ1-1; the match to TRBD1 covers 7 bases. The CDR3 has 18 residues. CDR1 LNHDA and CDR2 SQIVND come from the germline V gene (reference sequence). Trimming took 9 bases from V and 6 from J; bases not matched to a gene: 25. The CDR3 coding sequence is TGTGCCAGCTCCATAGGTGAAGGGGGCCGGGTCGGCCTCCCTGAAGCTTTCTTT. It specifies CASSIGEGGRVGLPEAFF.

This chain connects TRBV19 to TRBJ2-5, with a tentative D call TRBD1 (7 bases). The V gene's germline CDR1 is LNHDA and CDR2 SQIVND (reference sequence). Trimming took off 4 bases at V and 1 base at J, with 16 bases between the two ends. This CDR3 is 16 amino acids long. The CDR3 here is CASSTRGRGAQETQYF. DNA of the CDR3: TGTGCCAGTAGTACTCGGGGCAGGGGGGCCCAAGAGACCCAGTACTTC.

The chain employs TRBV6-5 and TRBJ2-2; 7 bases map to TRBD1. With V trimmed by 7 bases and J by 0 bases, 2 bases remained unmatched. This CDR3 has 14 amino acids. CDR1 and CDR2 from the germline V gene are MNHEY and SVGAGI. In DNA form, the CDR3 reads TGTGCCAGCAAGGGGGCAGCGAACACCGGGGAGCTGTTTTTT. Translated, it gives CASKGAANTGELFF.

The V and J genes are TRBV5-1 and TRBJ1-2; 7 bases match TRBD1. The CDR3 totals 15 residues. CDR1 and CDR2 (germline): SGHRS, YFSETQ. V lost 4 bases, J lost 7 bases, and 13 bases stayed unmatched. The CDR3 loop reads CASSPSTGTVLGYTF. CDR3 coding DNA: TGCGCCAGCAGCCCCTCGACAGGGACGGTTCTTGGCTACACCTTC.

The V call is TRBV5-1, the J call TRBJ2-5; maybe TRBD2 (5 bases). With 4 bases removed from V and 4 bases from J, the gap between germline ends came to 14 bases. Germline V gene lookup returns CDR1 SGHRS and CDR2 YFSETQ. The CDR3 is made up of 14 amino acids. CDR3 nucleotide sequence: TGCGCCAGCAGCCGGGCGGGCGGCCGAGAGACCCAGTACTTC. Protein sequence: CASSRAGGRETQYF.

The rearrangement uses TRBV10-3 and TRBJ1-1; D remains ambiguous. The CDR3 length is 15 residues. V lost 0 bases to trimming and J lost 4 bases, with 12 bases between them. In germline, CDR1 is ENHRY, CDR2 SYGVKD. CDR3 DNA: TGTGCCATCAGTGAGTCGAGTTCCCCGGGCACTGAAGCTTTCTTT. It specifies CAISESSSPGTEAFF.

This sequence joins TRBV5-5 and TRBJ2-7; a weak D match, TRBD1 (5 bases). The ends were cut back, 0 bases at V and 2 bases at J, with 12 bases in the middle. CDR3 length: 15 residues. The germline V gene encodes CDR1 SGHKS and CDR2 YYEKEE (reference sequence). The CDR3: CASSLVTGPAYEQYF. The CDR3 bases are TGTGCCAGCAGCTTGGTCACAGGCCCCGCCTACGAGCAGTACTTC.

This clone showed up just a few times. CDR3 nucleotides: TGTGCCAGCAAGGACAGGGGGGTCGACTATGGCTACACCTTC. Protein sequence: CASKDRGVDYGYTF. This rearrangement joins TRBV3-1 (or the pseudogene TRBV3-2) to TRBJ1-2, with 10 nucleotides matching TRBD1. The V gene's germline CDR1 is LGHDT and CDR2 YNNKEL (reference sequence). Unmatched junction bases numbered 5, after V lost 7 bases and J lost 3 bases. The CDR3 sequence is 14 residues long.

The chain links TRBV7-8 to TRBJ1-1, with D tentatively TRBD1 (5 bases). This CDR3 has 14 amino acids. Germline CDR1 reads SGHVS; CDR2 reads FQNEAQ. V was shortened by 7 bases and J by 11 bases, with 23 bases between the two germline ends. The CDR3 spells CASNYGGPQVPAFF. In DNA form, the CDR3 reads TGTGCCAGCAACTACGGGGGACCACAGGTGCCGGCTTTCTTT.

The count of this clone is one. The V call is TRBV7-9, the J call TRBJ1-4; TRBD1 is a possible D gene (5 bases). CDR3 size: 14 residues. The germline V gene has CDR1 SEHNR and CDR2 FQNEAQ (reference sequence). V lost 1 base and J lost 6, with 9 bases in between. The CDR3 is CASSLGGVDEKLFF. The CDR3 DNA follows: TGTGCCAGCAGCTTAGGGGGGGTTGATGAAAAACTGTTTTTT.

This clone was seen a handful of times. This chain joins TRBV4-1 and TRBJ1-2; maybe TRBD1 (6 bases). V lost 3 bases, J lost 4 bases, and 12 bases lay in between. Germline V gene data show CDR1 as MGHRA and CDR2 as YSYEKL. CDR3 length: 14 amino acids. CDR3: CASSQGALLYGYTF. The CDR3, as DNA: TGCGCCAGCAGCCAGGGGGCCCTCCTCTATGGCTACACCTTC.